One T cell receptor beta chain is described in this entry. The antigen is unknown. Prior to sequencing, the ViraFEST assay stimulated PBMC with viral peptide pools, which expanded the antigen-specific CD4+ T cells. Cells that had been cultured for ten to eleven days were the source of isolated CD4+ T cells. Negative nucleocapsid antibody tests before and after vaccination confirmed no previous SARS-CoV-2 infection. This entry comes from a study of vaccination effects on CD4 cells after COVID-19. Assay used: immunoSEQ multiplex PCR; TCRdb lists only in-frame clones, some missing. The table shows tens of thousands of clones, with 65% to 80% occurring only once. Germline lookup yields CDR1 SGDLS and CDR2 YYNGEE. The CDR3 has 15 residues. Trimming left V 4 bases short and J 1 base short, with 12 bases between.

The material sequenced was CD4+ T cells from PBMCs cultured with HCoV-NL63 spike peptides, taken before COVID-19 vaccination. The V gene is TRBV9, the J gene TRBJ2-1, with D possibly matching TRBD2 (5 bases). This receptor was obtained from a human donor who received a COVID-19 vaccine. The CDR3 DNA reads as TGTGCCAGCAGCAAAGCGGTGGGATCCTACAATGAGCAGTTCTTC. Protein: CASSKAVGSYNEQFF.